This T cell receptor beta chain was documented in a study of beta chain features in type 1 diabetes. At the level of the study: Examination of sorted cells across all samples involved 90 million to 120 million cells.

This CDR3 has 18 residues. Germline V gene sequence: CDR1 SGHRS, CDR2 YFSETQ. V trimming: 0 bases; J trimming: 0 bases; junction bases outside the gene matches: 6. This clone came up a few times. The investigators reverse transcribed all of the isolated RNA, so they sequenced expressed TCRB transcripts. Sequencing of naive, central memory and regulatory T cell samples gave an average of roughly 4 million reads. The data were produced by immunoSEQ multiplex PCR, yet TCRdb's version contains in-frame clones alone and is incomplete. The sample lists about 250,000 clones, 13% to 15% seen once, with around 0.03% in the top ten.

The chain joins TRBV5-1 to TRBJ1-6; TRBD1 matches at 7 bases. This receptor was obtained from a middle-aged woman in good health. Sequences were obtained from naive CD4+ T cells from blood. As DNA, the CDR3 is TGCGCCAGCAGCTTGGTAGGGGGCCCAAGCTCCTATAATTCACCCCTCCACTTT. It is translated as CASSLVGGPSSYNSPLHF.